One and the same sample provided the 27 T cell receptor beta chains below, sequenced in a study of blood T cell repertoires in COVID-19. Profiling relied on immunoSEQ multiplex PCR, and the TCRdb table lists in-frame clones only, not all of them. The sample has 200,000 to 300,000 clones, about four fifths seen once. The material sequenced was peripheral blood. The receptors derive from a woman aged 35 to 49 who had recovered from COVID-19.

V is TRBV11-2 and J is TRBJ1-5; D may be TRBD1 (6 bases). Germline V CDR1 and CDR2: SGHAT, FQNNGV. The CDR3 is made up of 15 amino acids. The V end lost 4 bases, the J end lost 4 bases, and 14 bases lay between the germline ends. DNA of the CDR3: TGTGCCAGCAGCTCGGGGGGCAGGGATAATCAGCCCCAGCATTTT. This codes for CASSSGGRDNQPQHF.

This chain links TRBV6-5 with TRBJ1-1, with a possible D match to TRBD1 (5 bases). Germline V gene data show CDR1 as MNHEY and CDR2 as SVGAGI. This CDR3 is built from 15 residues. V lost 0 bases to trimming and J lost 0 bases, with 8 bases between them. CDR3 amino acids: CASSYSQVMNTEAFF. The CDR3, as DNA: TGTGCCAGCAGTTACTCACAGGTCATGAACACTGAAGCTTTCTTT.

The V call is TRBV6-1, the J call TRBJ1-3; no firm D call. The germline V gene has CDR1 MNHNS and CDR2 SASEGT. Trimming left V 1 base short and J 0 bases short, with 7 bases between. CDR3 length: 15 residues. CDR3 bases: TGTGCCAGCAGTGAAGGGAGCAGCTCTGGAAACACCATATATTTT. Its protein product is CASSEGSSSGNTIYF.

CDR3 sequence (DNA): TGTGCCAGCAGTCCCCTCCCCGGAAGCGGGAAAAACATTCAGTACTTC. Translating gives CASSPLPGSGKNIQYF. The gene calls are TRBV28 and TRBJ2-4, with D perhaps TRBD2 (6 bases). Germline-derived CDR1 and CDR2 are MDHEN and SYDVKM. Trimming removed 5 bases at V and 4 bases at J, with 18 bases between. The CDR3 consists of 16 residues. The full variable domain, completed using reference TRBV28 and TRBJ2-4, is DVKVTQSSRYLVKRTGEKVFLECVQDMDHENMFWYRQDPGLGLRLIYFSYDVKMKEKGDIPEGYSVSREKKERFSLILESASTNQTSMYLCASSPLPGSGKNIQYFGAGTRLSVL.

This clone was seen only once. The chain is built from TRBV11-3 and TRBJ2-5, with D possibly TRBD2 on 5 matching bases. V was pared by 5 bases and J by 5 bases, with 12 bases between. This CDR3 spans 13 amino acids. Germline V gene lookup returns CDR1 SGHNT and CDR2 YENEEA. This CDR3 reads CASSPRGGETQYF. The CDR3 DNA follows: TGTGCCAGCAGCCCACGAGGCGGGGAGACCCAGTACTTC.

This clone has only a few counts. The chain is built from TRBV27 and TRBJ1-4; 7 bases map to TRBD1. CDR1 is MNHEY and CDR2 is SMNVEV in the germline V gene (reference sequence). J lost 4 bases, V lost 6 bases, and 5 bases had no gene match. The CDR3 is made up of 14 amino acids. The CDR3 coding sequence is TGTGCCAGCAGCAGGGGGTCGGTTAATGAAAAACTGTTTTTT. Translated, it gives CASSRGSVNEKLFF. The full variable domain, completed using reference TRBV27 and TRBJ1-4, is EAQVTQNPRYLITVTGKKLTVTCSQNMNHEYMSWYRQDPGLGLRQIYYSMNVEVTDKGDVPEGYKVSRKEKRNFPLILESPSPNQTSLYFCASSRGSVNEKLFFGSGTQLSVL.

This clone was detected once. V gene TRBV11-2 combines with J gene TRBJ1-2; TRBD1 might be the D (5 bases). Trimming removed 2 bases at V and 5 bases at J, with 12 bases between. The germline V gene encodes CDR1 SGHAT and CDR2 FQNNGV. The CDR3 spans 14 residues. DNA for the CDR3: TGTGCCAGCAGCTTACACGGGGGTCTGTATGGCTACACCTTC. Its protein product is CASSLHGGLYGYTF.

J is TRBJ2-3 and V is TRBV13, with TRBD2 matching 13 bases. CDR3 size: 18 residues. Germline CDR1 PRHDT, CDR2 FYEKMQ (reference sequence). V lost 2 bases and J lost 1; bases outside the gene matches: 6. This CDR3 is CASSLTGTSGVRTDTQYF. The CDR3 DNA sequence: TGTGCCAGCAGCTTAACCGGGACTAGCGGGGTTCGCACAGATACGCAGTATTTT.

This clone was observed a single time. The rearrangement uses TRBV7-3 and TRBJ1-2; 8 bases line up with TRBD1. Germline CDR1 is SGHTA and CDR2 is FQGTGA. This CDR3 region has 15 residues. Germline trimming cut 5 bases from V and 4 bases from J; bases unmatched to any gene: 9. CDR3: CASSPKGQAVYGYTF. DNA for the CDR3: TGTGCCAGCAGCCCCAAGGGACAGGCGGTCTATGGCTACACCTTC.

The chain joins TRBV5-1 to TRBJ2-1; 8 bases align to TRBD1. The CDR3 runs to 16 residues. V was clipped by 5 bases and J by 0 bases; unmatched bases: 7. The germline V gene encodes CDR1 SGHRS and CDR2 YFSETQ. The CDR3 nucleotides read TGCGCCAGCAGTCCGGGACAGGCGAGCTCCTACAATGAGCAGTTCTTC. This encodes CASSPGQASSYNEQFF.

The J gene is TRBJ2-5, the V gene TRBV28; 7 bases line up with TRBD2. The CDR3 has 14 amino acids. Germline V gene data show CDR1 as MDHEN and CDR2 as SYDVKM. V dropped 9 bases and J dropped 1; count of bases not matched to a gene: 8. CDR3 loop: CASWEAGSQETQYF. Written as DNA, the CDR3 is TGTGCCAGTTGGGAAGCGGGGTCCCAAGAGACCCAGTACTTC.

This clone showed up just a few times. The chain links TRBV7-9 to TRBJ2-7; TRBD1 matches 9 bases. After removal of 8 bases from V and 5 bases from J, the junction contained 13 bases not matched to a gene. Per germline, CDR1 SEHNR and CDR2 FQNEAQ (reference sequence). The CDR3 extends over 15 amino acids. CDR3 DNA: TGTGCCAGCTCCACTGGACAGGGGAGAGAAGACGAGCAGTACTTC. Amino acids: CASSTGQGREDEQYF.

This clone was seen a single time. The CDR3 loop is CASSRGGSTDTQYF. The CDR3 DNA is TGTGCCAGCAGTCGAGGGGGTAGCACAGATACGCAGTATTTT. V and J are TRBV6-5 and TRBJ2-3, with D tentatively TRBD1 (6 bases). The CDR3 has 14 residues. V was trimmed by 5 bases and J by 0 bases, leaving 9 bases between them. The germline V gene has CDR1 MNHEY and CDR2 SVGAGI.

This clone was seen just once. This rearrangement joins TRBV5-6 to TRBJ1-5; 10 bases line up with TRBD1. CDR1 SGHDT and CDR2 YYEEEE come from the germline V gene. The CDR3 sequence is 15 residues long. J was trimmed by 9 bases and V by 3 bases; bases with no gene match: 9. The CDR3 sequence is CASSWGQGTVGPQHF. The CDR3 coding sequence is TGTGCCAGCAGCTGGGGACAGGGGACCGTAGGGCCCCAGCATTTT.

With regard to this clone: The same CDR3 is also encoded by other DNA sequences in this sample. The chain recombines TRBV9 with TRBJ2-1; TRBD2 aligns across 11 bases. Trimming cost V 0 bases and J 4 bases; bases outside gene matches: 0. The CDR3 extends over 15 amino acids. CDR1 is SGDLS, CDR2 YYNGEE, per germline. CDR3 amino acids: CASSVGLAGYNEQFF. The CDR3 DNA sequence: TGTGCCAGCAGCGTAGGACTAGCGGGGTACAATGAGCAGTTCTTC.

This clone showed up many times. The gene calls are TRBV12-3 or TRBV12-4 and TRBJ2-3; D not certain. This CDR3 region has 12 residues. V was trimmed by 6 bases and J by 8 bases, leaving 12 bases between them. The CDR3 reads CASSGTLGTQYF. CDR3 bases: TGTGCCAGCAGCGGAACCCTAGGTACGCAGTATTTT.

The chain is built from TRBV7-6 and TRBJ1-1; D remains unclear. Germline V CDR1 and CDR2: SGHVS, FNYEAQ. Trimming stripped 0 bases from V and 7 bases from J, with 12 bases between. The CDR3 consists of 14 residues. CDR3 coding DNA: TGTGCCAGCAGCTTAGCTGAGCGGAGGAATGAAGCTTTCTTT. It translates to CASSLAERRNEAFF.

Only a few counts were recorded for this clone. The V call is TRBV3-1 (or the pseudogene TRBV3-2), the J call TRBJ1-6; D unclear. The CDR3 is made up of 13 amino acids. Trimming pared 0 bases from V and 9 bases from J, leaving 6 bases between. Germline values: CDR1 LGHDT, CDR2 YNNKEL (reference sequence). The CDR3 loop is CASSQDPGSPLHF. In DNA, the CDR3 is TGTGCCAGCAGCCAAGATCCCGGTTCACCCCTCCACTTT.

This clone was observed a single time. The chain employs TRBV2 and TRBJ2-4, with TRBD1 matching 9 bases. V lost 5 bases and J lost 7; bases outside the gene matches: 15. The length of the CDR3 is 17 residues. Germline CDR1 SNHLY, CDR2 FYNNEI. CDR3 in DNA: TGTGCCAGCAGTTTATCTGGAGGCACCGGGACAGGGAACATTCAGTACTTC. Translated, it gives CASSLSGGTGTGNIQYF.

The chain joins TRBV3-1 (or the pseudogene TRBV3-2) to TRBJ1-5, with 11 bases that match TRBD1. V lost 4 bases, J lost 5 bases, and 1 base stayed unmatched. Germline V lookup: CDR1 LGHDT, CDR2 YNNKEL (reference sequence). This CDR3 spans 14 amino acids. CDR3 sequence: CASSRDRGDQPQHF. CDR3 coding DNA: TGTGCCAGCAGCCGGGACAGGGGGGATCAGCCCCAGCATTTT.

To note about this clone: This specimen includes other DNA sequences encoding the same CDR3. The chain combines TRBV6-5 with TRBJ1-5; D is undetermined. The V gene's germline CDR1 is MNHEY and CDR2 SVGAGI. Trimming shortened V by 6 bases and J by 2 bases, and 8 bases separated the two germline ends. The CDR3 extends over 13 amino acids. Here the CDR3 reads CASRGRGNQPQHF. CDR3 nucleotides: TGTGCCAGCAGGGGCCGTGGCAATCAGCCCCAGCATTTT.

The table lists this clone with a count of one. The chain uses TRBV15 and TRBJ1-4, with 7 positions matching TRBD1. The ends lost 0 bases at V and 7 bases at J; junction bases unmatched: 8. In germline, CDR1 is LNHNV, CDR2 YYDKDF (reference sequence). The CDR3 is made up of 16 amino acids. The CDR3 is CATSRDRQGEREKLFF. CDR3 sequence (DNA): TGTGCCACCAGCAGAGATCGGCAGGGGGAGCGTGAAAAACTGTTTTTT. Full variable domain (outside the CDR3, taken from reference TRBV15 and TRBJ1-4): DAMVIQNPRYQVTQFGKPVTLSCSQTLNHNVMYWYQQKSSQAPKLLFHYYDKDFNNEADTPDNFQSRRPNTSFCFLDIRSPGLGDTAMYLCATSRDRQGEREKLFFGSGTQLSVL.

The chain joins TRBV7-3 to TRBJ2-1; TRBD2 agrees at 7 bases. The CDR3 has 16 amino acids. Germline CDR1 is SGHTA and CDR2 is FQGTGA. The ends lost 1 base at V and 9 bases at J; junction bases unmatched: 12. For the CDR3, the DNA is TGTGCCAGCAGCTTAATATCCCTAGCGGTCTCCTCTGAGCAGTTCTTC. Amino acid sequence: CASSLISLAVSSEQFF.

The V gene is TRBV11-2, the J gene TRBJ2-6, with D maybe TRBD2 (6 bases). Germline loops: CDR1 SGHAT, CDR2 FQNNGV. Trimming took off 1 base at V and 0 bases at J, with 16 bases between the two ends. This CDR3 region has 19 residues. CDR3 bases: TGTGCCAGCAGCTTAGGGACGGGAGTTTTGAGCTCTGGGGCCAACGTCCTGACTTTC. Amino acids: CASSLGTGVLSSGANVLTF.

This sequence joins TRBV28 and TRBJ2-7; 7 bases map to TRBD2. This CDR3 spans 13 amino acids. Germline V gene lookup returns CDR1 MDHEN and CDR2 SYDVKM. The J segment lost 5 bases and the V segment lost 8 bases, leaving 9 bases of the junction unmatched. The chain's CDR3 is CASSRGGIHEQYF. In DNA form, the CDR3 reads TGTGCCAGCTCCCGGGGAGGGATCCACGAGCAGTACTTC.

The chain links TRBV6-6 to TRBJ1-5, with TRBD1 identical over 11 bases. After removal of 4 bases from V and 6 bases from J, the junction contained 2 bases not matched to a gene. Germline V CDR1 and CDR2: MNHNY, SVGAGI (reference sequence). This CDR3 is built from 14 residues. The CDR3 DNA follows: TGTGCCAGCAGTTTAGGGACAGGGGGTCAGCCCCAGCATTTT. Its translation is CASSLGTGGQPQHF.

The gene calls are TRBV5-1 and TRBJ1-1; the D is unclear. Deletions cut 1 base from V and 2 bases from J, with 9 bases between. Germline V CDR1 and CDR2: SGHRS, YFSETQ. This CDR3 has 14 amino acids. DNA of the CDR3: TGCGCCAGCAGCTTGTCACCAGGCAACACTGAAGCTTTCTTT. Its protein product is CASSLSPGNTEAFF.